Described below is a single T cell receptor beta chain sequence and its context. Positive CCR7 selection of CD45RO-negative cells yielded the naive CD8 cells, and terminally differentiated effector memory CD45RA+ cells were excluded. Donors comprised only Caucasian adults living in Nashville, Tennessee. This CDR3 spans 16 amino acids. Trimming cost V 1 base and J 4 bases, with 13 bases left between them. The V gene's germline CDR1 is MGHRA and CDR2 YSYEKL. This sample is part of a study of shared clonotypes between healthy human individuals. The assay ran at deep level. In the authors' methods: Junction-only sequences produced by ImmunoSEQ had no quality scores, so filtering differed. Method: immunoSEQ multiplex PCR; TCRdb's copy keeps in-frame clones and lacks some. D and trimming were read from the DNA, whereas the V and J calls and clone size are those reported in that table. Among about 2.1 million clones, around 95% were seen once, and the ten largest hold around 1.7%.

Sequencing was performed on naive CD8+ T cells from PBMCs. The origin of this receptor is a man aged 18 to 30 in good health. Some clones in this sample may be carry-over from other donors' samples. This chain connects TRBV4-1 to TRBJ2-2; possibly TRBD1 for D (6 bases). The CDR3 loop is CASSQVAGDITGELFF. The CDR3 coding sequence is TGCGCCAGCAGCCAAGTTGCAGGGGACATCACCGGGGAGCTGTTTTTT.